Listed here is a single TCR beta chain. In the original analysis: Estimation of nucleated cell counts relied on the amplification of reference gene primers. Clones were read by immunoSEQ multiplex PCR, and TCRdb kept only the in-frame ones, dropping some. V and J calls and clone size follow that table, whereas D and trimming were derived from the DNA. The sample consists of 52,000 or so clones, around 91% of them appearing once. The sample originates from a study of blood T cell repertoires in COVID-19. Study details: T cells, B-cell-depleted T cells, or PBMCs provided the cDNA or gDNA that served as material.

Germline assignment: CDR1 SGHDT and CDR2 YYEEEE. The CDR3 extends over 12 amino acids. V was clipped by 4 bases and J by 2 bases, with 7 bases between them. The sample comprised peripheral blood. V is TRBV5-6 and J is TRBJ2-7; no reliable D call. The TCR comes from a human donor in a cohort sampled during active COVID-19. The CDR3 nucleotides read TGTGCCAGCAGCCGACAAACCTACGAGCAGTACTTC. As protein: CASSRQTYEQYF. Complete variable domain (other parts from reference TRBV5-6 and TRBJ2-7): DAGVTQSPTHLIKTRGQQVTLRCSPKSGHDTVSWYQQALGQGPQFIFQYYEEEERQRGNFPDRFSGHQFPNYSSELNVNALLLGDSALYLCASSRQTYEQYFGPGTRLTVT.